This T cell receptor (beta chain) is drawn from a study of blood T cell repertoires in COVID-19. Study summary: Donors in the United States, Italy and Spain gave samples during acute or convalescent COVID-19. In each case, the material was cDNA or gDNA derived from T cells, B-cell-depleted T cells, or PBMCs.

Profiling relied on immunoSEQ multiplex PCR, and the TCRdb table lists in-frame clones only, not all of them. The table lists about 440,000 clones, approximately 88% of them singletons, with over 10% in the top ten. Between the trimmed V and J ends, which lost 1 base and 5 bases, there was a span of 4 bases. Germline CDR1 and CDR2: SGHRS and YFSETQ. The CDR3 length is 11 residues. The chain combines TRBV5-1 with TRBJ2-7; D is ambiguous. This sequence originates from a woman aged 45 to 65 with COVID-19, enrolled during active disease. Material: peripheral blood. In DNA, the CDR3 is TGCGCCAGCAGCTTGTTCAACGAGCAGTACTTC. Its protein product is CASSLFNEQYF.